The next 3 T cell receptor beta chains were all read from a single sample in a study of cytomegalovirus exposure and HLA in healthy donors. Researchers ran the PCR with 60 Vbeta and 13 Jbeta primers. The method was immunoSEQ multiplex PCR; TCRdb's version includes in-frame clones alone and lacks a portion of them. The sample holds roughly 150,000 clones, more than 75% seen once. The sequenced material came from PBMCs. The receptors come from a woman in her 40s in good health and CMV-seropositive.

This rearrangement joins TRBV6-6 to TRBJ2-3, with 7 bases lining up with TRBD2. Germline assignment: CDR1 MNHNY and CDR2 SVGAGI (reference sequence). Trimming removed 7 bases from V and 3 bases from J; junction bases left unmatched: 10. The CDR3 runs 15 residues. DNA of the CDR3: TGTGCCAGCAAATTTTCTGGCGGGAGAACAGATACGCAGTATTTT. This codes for CASKFSGGRTDTQYF.

This chain uses TRBV5-1 with TRBJ1-1, with 8 positions matching TRBD1. Germline CDR1 reads SGHRS; CDR2 reads YFSETQ. Trimming took 4 bases from V and 5 from J; bases not matched to a gene: 4. CDR3 size: 13 residues. Here the CDR3 reads CASSLDRDTEAFF. Here the CDR3 DNA reads TGCGCCAGCAGCCTGGACAGGGATACTGAAGCTTTCTTT. Supplemented by reference TRBV5-1 and TRBJ1-1, the full variable domain reads KAGVTQTPRYLIKTRGQQVTLSCSPISGHRSVSWYQQTPGQGLQFLFEYFSETQRNKGNFPGRFSGRQFSNSRSEMNVSTLELGDSALYLCASSLDRDTEAFFGQGTRLTVV.

This chain uses TRBV7-8 with TRBJ2-7, with 9 bases identical to TRBD2. Germline assignment: CDR1 SGHVS and CDR2 FQNEAQ. V lost 1 base and J lost 0; bases outside the gene matches: 4. The CDR3 is made up of 16 amino acids. The DNA of the CDR3 is TGTGCCAGCAGCTTAGGGAGGACTAGCGACTCCTACGAGCAGTACTTC. Its protein is CASSLGRTSDSYEQYF.